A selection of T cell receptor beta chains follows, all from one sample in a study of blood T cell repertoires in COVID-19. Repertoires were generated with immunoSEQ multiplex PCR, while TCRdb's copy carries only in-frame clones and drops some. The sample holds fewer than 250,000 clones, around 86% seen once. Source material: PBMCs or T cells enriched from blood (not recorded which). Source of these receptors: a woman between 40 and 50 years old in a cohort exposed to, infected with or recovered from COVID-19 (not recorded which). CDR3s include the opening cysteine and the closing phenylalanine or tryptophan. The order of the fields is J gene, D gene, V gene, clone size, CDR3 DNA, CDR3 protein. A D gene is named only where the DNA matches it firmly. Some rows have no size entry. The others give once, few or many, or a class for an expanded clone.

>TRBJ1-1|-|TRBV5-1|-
TGCGCCAGCAGCTTGGCTCGGGGGGGCGTCAGGACTGAAGCTTTCTTT
CASSLARGGVRTEAFF
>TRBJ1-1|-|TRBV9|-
TGTGCCAGCAGCGTAGTCTCAGGGGTGAACACTGAAGCTTTCTTT
CASSVVSGVNTEAFF
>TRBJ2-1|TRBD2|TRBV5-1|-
TGCGCCAGCAGCTACCGGACTAGCGGTGACAATGAGCAGTTCTTC
CASSYRTSGDNEQFF
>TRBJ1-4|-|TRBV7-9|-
TGTGCCAGCAGCTTAGGAGTTGGGACAATTACCAAACTGTTTTTT
CASSLGVGTITKLFF
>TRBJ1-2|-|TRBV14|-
TGTGCCAGCAGCCCAGTCAGGGTCTCTGGCTACACCTTC
CASSPVRVSGYTF
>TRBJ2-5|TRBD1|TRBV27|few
TGTGCCAGCATCTCTGACAGGGACGGCGAGACCCAGTACTTC
CASISDRDGETQYF
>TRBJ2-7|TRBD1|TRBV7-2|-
TGTGCCAGCAGCAGAGGACAGGGGAGCACCGGCAAGCAGTACTTC
CASSRGQGSTGKQYF
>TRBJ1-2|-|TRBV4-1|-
TGCGCCAGCAGCCAAGCGACAGGTGGGGTCTATGGCTACACCTTC
CASSQATGGVYGYTF
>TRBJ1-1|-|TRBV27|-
TGTGCCAGCAAGAGGGCGAACACTGAAGCTTTCTTT
CASKRANTEAFF
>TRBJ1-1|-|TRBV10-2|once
TGCGCCAGCAGTGTGGGGAGCGCTGAAGCTTTCTTT
CASSVGSAEAFF
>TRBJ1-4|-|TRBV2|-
TGTGCCAGCAGTGAAGTCGGGGACTTAAATGAAAAACTGTTTTTT
CASSEVGDLNEKLFF
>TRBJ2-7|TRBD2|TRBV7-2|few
TGTGCCAGCAGCTTGTCGGGGACTAGCGGGAGCTACGAGCAGTACTTC
CASSLSGTSGSYEQYF
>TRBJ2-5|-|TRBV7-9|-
TGTGCCAGCAGACCGACTCGCCAAGAGACCCAGTACTTC
CASRPTRQETQYF